This entry concerns a single T cell receptor (beta chain). This record belongs to a study of T cell changes during pregnancy in multiple sclerosis. Clones were sequenced by immunoSEQ multiplex PCR, and TCRdb holds only the in-frame ones, with some missing. The sample lists about 74,000 clones, roughly 92% seen once, with over 3.5% in the top ten. The CDR3 has 16 amino acids. Germline CDR1 is LNHNV and CDR2 is YYDKDF (reference sequence). With V trimmed by 0 bases and J by 0 bases, 1 base remained unmatched. This rearrangement joins TRBV15 to TRBJ2-1, with 8 bases lining up with TRBD1. The sequence was obtained from a female donor in good health, enrolled as a control in a pregnancy study. The specimen comprised peripheral blood, sampled after pregnancy. CDR3 loop: CATSRDRGLSYNEQFF. Here the CDR3 DNA reads TGTGCCACCAGCAGAGACAGGGGGCTCTCCTACAATGAGCAGTTCTTC.